The 20 T cell receptor beta chains listed next were all sequenced from one sample in a study of CD8+ T cells in alopecia areata. Extraction of RNA preceded its reverse transcription into cDNA, which served as the sequencing template. Method: immunoSEQ multiplex PCR; TCRdb's copy keeps in-frame clones and lacks some. The sample shows some 160,000 clones, about 71% of them seen only once. The treatment denotes: oral pan-JAK inhibitor, 5-10 mg twice daily. The starting material was CD4+ T cells sorted from blood, obtained at week 4, from a patient treated with tofacitinib. The receptors originated from a human donor with alopecia areata.

DNA of the CDR3: TGTGCCAGCAGCTTAGCACCCCCCGGGGGCATTCAGTACTTC. Amino acid sequence: CASSLAPPGGIQYF. The rearrangement links TRBV7-8 to TRBJ2-4; TRBD2 might be the D (6 bases). Germline values: CDR1 SGHVS, CDR2 FQNEAQ. Trimming took 0 bases from V and 9 from J, leaving 12 bases between them. The CDR3 has 14 residues. Filled out from reference TRBV7-8 and TRBJ2-4, the complete variable domain reads GAGVSQSPRYKVAKRGQDVALRCDPISGHVSLFWYQQALGQGPEFLTYFQNEAQLDKSGLPSDRFFAERPEGSVSTLKIQRTQQEDSAVYLCASSLAPPGGIQYFGAGTRLSVL.

V and J are TRBV6-5 and TRBJ1-6; D possibly corresponds to TRBD1 (6 bases). Germline CDR1 MNHEY, CDR2 SVGAGI. Deletions cut 2 bases from V and 8 bases from J, with 13 bases between. The length of the CDR3 is 15 residues. CDR3 sequence (DNA): TGTGCCAGCAGTTACGGGGCAGGGGTGGATTCACCCCTCCACTTT. Its translation is CASSYGAGVDSPLHF.

The rearrangement joins TRBV30 to TRBJ2-5, with 10 nucleotides matching TRBD2. Germline CDR1 GTSNPN, CDR2 SVGIG (reference sequence). The J segment lost 4 bases and the V segment lost 0 bases, leaving 8 bases of the junction unmatched. The CDR3 spans 16 residues. In nucleotides, the CDR3 is TGTGCCTGGAGTGTACAGCGAGCGGGGGGGCGAGAGACCCAGTACTTC. Translation: CAWSVQRAGGRETQYF.

The chain uses TRBV5-1 and TRBJ1-2; 7 bases align to TRBD1. Trimming took 4 bases from V and 9 from J; bases not matched to a gene: 6. The CDR3 runs 12 residues. Germline CDR1 is SGHRS and CDR2 is YFSETQ. CDR3 sequence reads: CASSPGTARYTF. The CDR3 nucleotides are TGCGCCAGCAGCCCCGGGACAGCCCGCTACACCTTC. The whole variable domain, filled in from reference TRBV5-1 and TRBJ1-2, reads KAGVTQTPRYLIKTRGQQVTLSCSPISGHRSVSWYQQTPGQGLQFLFEYFSETQRNKGNFPGRFSGRQFSNSRSEMNVSTLELGDSALYLCASSPGTARYTFGSGTRLTVV.

This clone was recorded only once. This chain joins TRBV11-3 and TRBJ2-5; D not certain. CDR3 length: 12 residues. Germline lookup yields CDR1 SGHNT and CDR2 YENEEA. V was clipped by 5 bases and J by 4 bases, with 8 bases between them. Here the CDR3 reads CASSDGTETQYF. The DNA for the CDR3 is TGTGCCAGCAGCGACGGCACAGAGACCCAGTACTTC. Full variable domain (remainder filled in from reference TRBV11-3 and TRBJ2-5): EAGVVQSPRYKIIEKKQPVAFWCNPISGHNTLYWYLQNLGQGPELLIRYENEEAVDDSQLPKDRFSAERLKGVDSTLKIQPAELGDSAVYLCASSDGTETQYFGPGTRLLVL.

About this clone: With a much larger clone just one base away, this may be a read error. The chain employs TRBV4-2 and TRBJ2-1; the D is unclear. CDR1 and CDR2 from the germline V gene are LGHNA and YNFKEQ. V gave up 2 bases and J gave up 0 bases, with 11 bases separating them. The CDR3 is 16 amino acids. CDR3 DNA: TGTGCCAGCAGCCAACTTGACATCCTCTCCTACAATGAGCAGTTCTTC. Translation gives CASSQLDILSYNEQFF.

The chain employs TRBV5-1 and TRBJ1-1, with D hard to call. There are 14 residues in the CDR3. Germline V gene data show CDR1 as SGHRS and CDR2 as YFSETQ. V shed 0 bases and J shed 2 bases, with 8 bases lying between them. The CDR3 spells CASSLGGRNTEAFF. DNA of the CDR3: TGCGCCAGCAGCTTGGGTGGCAGAAACACTGAAGCTTTCTTT.

The rearrangement joins TRBV29-1 to TRBJ1-2; 7 bases are a match to TRBD1. The V gene's germline CDR1 is SQVTM and CDR2 ANQGSEA. The ends lost 6 bases at V and 4 bases at J; junction bases unmatched: 5. The CDR3 runs to 12 residues. The CDR3 bases are TGCAGCGTCCACAGGGGCGTCTATGGCTACACCTTC. The encoded protein is CSVHRGVYGYTF.

This clone was observed a handful of times. CDR3 bases: TGTGCCAGCGCAGAACAGGGGAACTATGGCTACACCTTC. Translating it yields CASAEQGNYGYTF. The rearrangement joins TRBV6-5 to TRBJ1-2; 7 nucleotides match TRBD1. Looked up from germline, CDR1 is MNHEY and CDR2 is SVGAGI. This CDR3 has 13 residues. The V gene end was trimmed by 8 bases and the J gene end by 2 bases; junction bases not matched to a gene: 5.

The chain couples TRBV11-2 to TRBJ2-7; no clear D. Germline V gives CDR1 SGHAT, CDR2 FQNNGV. Trimming removed 5 bases at V and 3 bases at J, with 5 bases between. This CDR3 contains 11 residues. CDR3 nucleotides: TGTGCCAGCAGCACGTACTACGAGCAGTACTTC. Translation: CASSTYYEQYF.

V is TRBV29-1 and J is TRBJ2-5; D remains unclear. Deletions cut 5 bases from V and 2 bases from J, with 9 bases between. Germline CDR1 is SQVTM and CDR2 is ANQGSEA. The CDR3 extends over 12 amino acids. The CDR3 sequence: CSVYTGQETQYF. In nucleotides, the CDR3 is TGCAGCGTTTATACCGGTCAAGAGACCCAGTACTTC.

The sample holds one count of this clone. Germline and junction disagree at one end, which may indicate a read error. This chain joins TRBV29-1 and TRBJ1-1; D unresolved. The CDR3 loop spans 12 amino acids. The V gene's germline CDR1 is SQVTM and CDR2 ANQGSEA. The CDR3 DNA reads as TGCAGCGTCGAAGGTAGGAACACTGAAGCTTTCTTT. Translated: CSVEGRNTEAFF. The entire variable domain, with the rest obtained from reference TRBV29-1 and TRBJ1-1, is as follows: SAVISQKPSRDICQRGTSLTIQCQVDSQVTMMFWYRQQPGQSLTLIATANQGSEATYESGFVIDKFPISRPNLTFSTLTVSNMSPEDSSIYLCSVEGRNTEAFFGQGTRLTVV.

This clone was recorded once. The chain joins TRBV5-4 to TRBJ1-1, with a weak D call TRBD1 (6 bases). The germline V and J ends were trimmed by 0 bases and 5 bases, with 17 bases remaining between them. Per the germline V gene, CDR1 is SGHNT and CDR2 is YYREEE (reference sequence). The CDR3 has 16 residues. CDR3 sequence reads: CASSLAGGARGTEAFF. CDR3 nucleotides: TGTGCCAGCAGCTTGGCCGGGGGGGCGCGCGGGACTGAAGCTTTCTTT. Together with reference TRBV5-4 and TRBJ1-1, the CDR3 gives the full variable domain: ETGVTQSPTHLIKTRGQQVTLRCSSQSGHNTVSWYQQALGQGPQFIFQYYREEENGRGNFPPRFSGLQFPNYSSELNVNALELDDSALYLCASSLAGGARGTEAFFGQGTRLTVV.

This chain links TRBV5-1 with TRBJ1-1; possibly TRBD1 for D (5 bases). This CDR3 spans 14 amino acids. Germline values: CDR1 SGHRS, CDR2 YFSETQ. The V and J ends lost 0 bases and 6 bases respectively, with 12 bases between them. The CDR3, as DNA: TGCGCCAGCAGCTTGGGGGTTGAAGGGGCTGAAGCTTTCTTT. Its translation is CASSLGVEGAEAFF.

V is TRBV19 and J is TRBJ1-5, with no clear D. This CDR3 is 12 amino acids long. The germline V gene encodes CDR1 LNHDA and CDR2 SQIVND (reference sequence). The V end was cut by 1 base, the J end by 6 bases, with 4 bases between. CDR3 in DNA: TGTGCCAGTAGTATAGGGACTCAGCCCCAGCATTTT. Protein product: CASSIGTQPQHF.

The chain recombines TRBV7-9 with TRBJ2-3; D is unresolved. V was trimmed by 5 bases and J by 4 bases, leaving 13 bases between them. Germline CDR1 reads SEHNR; CDR2 reads FQNEAQ (reference sequence). The CDR3 is 14 amino acids. The chain's CDR3 is CASSPRQFPDTQYF. In DNA, the CDR3 is TGTGCCAGCAGCCCTAGGCAGTTTCCAGATACGCAGTATTTT.

This clone was observed a handful of times. This sequence joins TRBV27 and TRBJ1-2; 10 bases line up with TRBD1. Germline values: CDR1 MNHEY, CDR2 SMNVEV (reference sequence). V was pared by 10 bases and J by 5 bases, with 13 bases of the junction left unmatched. The CDR3 contains 15 residues. The CDR3 reads CATKGQGLGGYGYTF. CDR3 bases: TGTGCCACGAAGGGACAGGGGCTCGGGGGGTATGGCTACACCTTC.

The V gene is TRBV6-5, the J gene TRBJ1-1; the D is unclear. The germline V and J ends were trimmed by 1 base and 3 bases, with 9 bases remaining between them. CDR1 and CDR2 (germline): MNHEY, SVGAGI. This CDR3 spans 14 amino acids. The CDR3 nucleotides read TGTGCCAGCAGTTACTACGGAAGGGACACTGAAGCTTTCTTT. This codes for CASSYYGRDTEAFF.

The rearrangement joins TRBV5-6 to TRBJ1-1; D is uncertain. V was cut by 1 base and J by 10 bases, with 23 bases left in between. From germline, CDR1 is SGHDT and CDR2 YYEEEE. The CDR3 spans 16 residues. CDR3 amino acids: CASSLNEARRATGAFF. CDR3 DNA: TGTGCCAGCAGCTTGAACGAGGCGCGCCGGGCGACGGGAGCTTTCTTT.

V is TRBV30 and J is TRBJ2-1; D is possibly TRBD1 or TRBD2 (5 bases each). The ends were cut back, 1 base at V and 0 bases at J, with 10 bases in the middle. CDR3 length: 15 residues. Looked up from germline, CDR1 is GTSNPN and CDR2 is SVGIG (reference sequence). The CDR3 region is CAWSGGTSSYNEQFF. The CDR3 nucleotides read TGTGCCTGGAGTGGGGGGACCAGCTCCTACAATGAGCAGTTCTTC.